This T cell receptor (beta chain) was sequenced for a study of blood T cell repertoires in COVID-19. Overall study: The study drew acute and convalescent COVID-19 samples from the United States, Italy and Spain. From T cells, B-cell-depleted T cells, or PBMCs came the material, which was cDNA or gDNA.

Enrolled during active infection, Seattle patients were then followed longitudinally. Original data processing: Nucleated cell counts were estimated from reference gene primer amplification. Sequenced by immunoSEQ multiplex PCR; TCRdb stores in-frame clones only, minus some. V, J and clone size reflect that table, while D and trimming were determined from the DNA. Found here are 150,000 to 200,000 clones, roughly 94% of them singletons; the top ten hold 0.6% to 0.9%. V shed 4 bases and J shed 2 bases, with 6 bases lying between them. Germline values: CDR1 WSHSY, CDR2 SAAADI. The CDR3 extends over 12 amino acids.

This rearrangement joins TRBV10-2 to TRBJ2-7, with D unclear. The specimen sequenced was peripheral blood. The source is a man between 25 and 39 years old with COVID-19, enrolled during active disease. CDR3 region: CASSAGAYEQYF. CDR3 in DNA: TGCGCCAGCAGTGCAGGTGCCTACGAGCAGTACTTC.